These T cell receptor beta chains were read from a single sample in a study of T-cell reconstitution after alpha-beta-depleted transplantation in children. TCRdb passed the PCR reads through MiXCR, listing each CDR3 protein once. Among some 520,000 distinct CDR3 sequences listed, 30% to 35% were seen once. The starting material was PBMCs from the stem cell graft donor, obtained from the stem cell graft. The receptors come from a human donor who donated a stem cell graft to a child with aplastic anemia. Each CDR3 is given with its conserved first and last residue. A D gene is named only where the DNA matches it firmly. A row's size may be missing; if present it is once, few, many or a size class.

j_gene: TRBJ1-5
abundance: NA
v_gene: TRBV7-9
d_gene: NA
CDR3aa: CASSLSENQPQHF
CDR3nt: TGTGCCAGCAGCTTATCTGAGAATCAGCCCCAGCATTTT

j_gene: TRBJ2-2
abundance: NA
v_gene: TRBV19
d_gene: TRBD1
CDR3aa: CATKPGTGNTGELFF
CDR3nt: TGTGCCACAAAGCCCGGGACAGGGAACACCGGGGAGCTGTTTTTT

j_gene: TRBJ2-1
abundance: few
v_gene: TRBV9
d_gene: TRBD2
CDR3aa: CASSPTTSGGPWFF
CDR3nt: TGTGCCAGCAGCCCTACGACTAGCGGAGGCCCCTGGTTCTTC

j_gene: TRBJ2-1
abundance: NA
v_gene: TRBV4-3
d_gene: TRBD2
CDR3aa: CASSPGGLETHEQFF
CDR3nt: TGCGCCAGCAGCCCCGGGGGACTAGAAACCCATGAGCAGTTCTTC

j_gene: TRBJ1-4
abundance: few
v_gene: TRBV7-2
d_gene: TRBD1
CDR3aa: CASSLMGQGITNEKLFF
CDR3nt: TGTGCCAGCAGCTTAATGGGACAGGGCATTACTAATGAAAAACTGTTTTTT

j_gene: TRBJ2-3
abundance: NA
v_gene: TRBV24-1
d_gene: NA
CDR3aa: CATSDPTPSSTDTQYF
CDR3nt: TGTGCCACCAGTGACCCTACTCCGTCTAGCACAGATACGCAGTATTTT

j_gene: TRBJ2-1
abundance: NA
v_gene: TRBV12-3/TRBV12-4
d_gene: NA
CDR3aa: CASRDRGKGNEQFF
CDR3nt: TGTGCCAGCAGGGATAGGGGGAAAGGAAATGAGCAGTTCTTC

j_gene: TRBJ2-1
abundance: NA
v_gene: TRBV7-6
d_gene: TRBD2
CDR3aa: CASSLGGGAEQFF
CDR3nt: TGTGCCAGCAGCTTAGGGGGGGGAGCTGAGCAGTTCTTC

j_gene: TRBJ1-1
abundance: few
v_gene: TRBV12-3/TRBV12-4
d_gene: NA
CDR3aa: CASTRGVGEAFF
CDR3nt: TGTGCCAGCACCAGGGGAGTGGGTGAAGCTTTCTTT

j_gene: TRBJ2-7
abundance: NA
v_gene: TRBV7-2
d_gene: NA
CDR3aa: CASSLDAGPYYEQYF
CDR3nt: TGTGCCAGCAGCTTAGATGCGGGACCGTACTACGAGCAGTACTTC

j_gene: TRBJ2-2
abundance: few
v_gene: TRBV7-2
d_gene: NA
CDR3aa: CASSSGTSTGELFF
CDR3nt: TGTGCCAGCAGTTCGGGGACTTCCACCGGGGAGCTGTTTTTT

j_gene: TRBJ2-4
abundance: few
v_gene: TRBV20-1
d_gene: NA
CDR3aa: CSARDGGPGDIQYF
CDR3nt: TGCAGTGCTAGAGATGGAGGACCAGGGGACATTCAGTACTTC

j_gene: TRBJ1-1
abundance: NA
v_gene: TRBV18
d_gene: NA
CDR3aa: CASSPLTGGRGTEAFF
CDR3nt: TGTGCCAGCTCACCGCTGACAGGCGGTCGGGGGACTGAAGCTTTCTTT

j_gene: TRBJ2-5
abundance: NA
v_gene: TRBV5-1
d_gene: TRBD1
CDR3aa: CASSDRDRKSPQETQYF
CDR3nt: TGCGCCAGCAGCGATCGGGACAGAAAGTCACCCCAAGAGACCCAGTACTTC

j_gene: TRBJ2-7
abundance: few
v_gene: TRBV18
d_gene: NA
CDR3aa: CASSPGMGSEQYF
CDR3nt: TGTGCCAGCTCACCCGGGATGGGGAGCGAGCAGTACTTC

j_gene: TRBJ2-3
abundance: few
v_gene: TRBV5-1
d_gene: TRBD2
CDR3aa: CASSGRLAGETDTQYF
CDR3nt: TGCGCCAGCAGCGGACGTCTCGCGGGAGAAACGGATACGCAGTATTTT

j_gene: TRBJ2-5
abundance: NA
v_gene: TRBV25-1
d_gene: NA
CDR3aa: CASRGAGAGQETQYF
CDR3nt: TGTGCCAGCAGGGGAGCGGGCGCCGGACAAGAGACCCAGTACTTC

j_gene: TRBJ1-5
abundance: NA
v_gene: TRBV6-5
d_gene: TRBD1
CDR3aa: CAPGGEGQPQHF
CDR3nt: TGTGCCCCAGGGGGAGAGGGACAGCCCCAGCATTTT

j_gene: TRBJ1-4
abundance: NA
v_gene: TRBV5-5
d_gene: TRBD1
CDR3aa: CASSVGDRSHEKLFF
CDR3nt: TGTGCCAGCAGCGTGGGGGACAGGTCTCATGAAAAACTGTTTTTT

j_gene: TRBJ2-3
abundance: NA
v_gene: TRBV7-2
d_gene: NA
CDR3aa: CASSLAPSVEATGTDTQYF
CDR3nt: TGTGCCAGCAGCTTAGCCCCTAGCGTCGAGGCGACCGGCACAGATACGCAGTATTTT

j_gene: TRBJ1-3
abundance: NA
v_gene: TRBV5-1
d_gene: NA
CDR3aa: CASSPIPFHSGNTIYF
CDR3nt: TGCGCCAGCAGCCCGATCCCCTTTCACTCTGGAAACACCATATATTTT

j_gene: TRBJ2-1
abundance: few
v_gene: TRBV20-1
d_gene: TRBD2
CDR3aa: CSARARLAGGEQFF
CDR3nt: TGCAGTGCTAGAGCGCGGCTAGCGGGAGGAGAGCAGTTCTTC

j_gene: TRBJ2-5
abundance: NA
v_gene: TRBV10-3
d_gene: TRBD2
CDR3aa: CAISHEKGLAGPPGEETQYF
CDR3nt: TGTGCCATCAGTCACGAAAAGGGACTAGCGGGACCCCCCGGGGAAGAGACCCAGTACTTC

j_gene: TRBJ1-1
abundance: many
v_gene: TRBV18
d_gene: NA
CDR3aa: CASSPPLSNTEAFF
CDR3nt: TGTGCCAGCTCACCACCGCTCAGCAACACTGAAGCTTTCTTT

j_gene: TRBJ2-3
abundance: NA
v_gene: TRBV6-2/TRBV6-3
d_gene: NA
CDR3aa: CASSYLGAGADTQYF
CDR3nt: TGTGCCAGCAGTTACCTGGGAGCCGGCGCAGATACGCAGTATTTT